This T cell receptor beta chain was sequenced during a study of blood T cells in healthy people across ages. Study results and caveats: Researchers deemed the diversity estimates from one million T cells underestimates. Age advanced and TCR beta diversity per million T cells fell, roughly linearly.

Next came a second PCR, run for about 7 to 12 cycles, which used a sample-barcoded 5' primer along with a J-beta primer mix. Each CDR3 protein gets one entry after TCRdb re-called the 5' RACE reads with MiXCR. The sample gives fewer than 800,000 distinct CDR3 sequences, approximately 31% of which show up once; 15% is in the top ten. This clonotype was seen only a few times. Its antigen remains unidentified. The germline gives CDR1 SEHNR, CDR2 FQNEAQ (reference sequence). The CDR3 totals 14 residues. With 3 bases removed from V and 1 base from J, the gap between germline ends came to 9 bases. The chain carries TRBV7-9 and TRBJ1-2, with unresolved D. This sequence originates from a woman of 80 years or more in good health. Sequenced sample: blood. Written as DNA, the CDR3 is TGTGCCAGCAGCTTTGTAGCAGTTAACTATGGCTACACCTTC. This codes for CASSFVAVNYGYTF.